The 10 T cell receptor beta chains presented below share a single source sample, sequenced in a study of T cell responses to AZD1222 COVID-19 vaccine. Assay: immunoSEQ multiplex PCR; the TCRdb copy retains only in-frame clones and omits some. This sample has about 170,000 clones, with about nine tenths found just once. Sequencing was performed on peripheral blood, taken on day 0 of AZD1222 vaccination. These receptors all come from an adult in good health.

J is TRBJ1-1 and V is TRBV6-5; D possibly corresponds to TRBD1 (5 bases). Germline loops: CDR1 MNHEY, CDR2 SVGAGI. CDR3 length: 13 residues. V lost 5 bases and J lost 1, with 8 bases in between. The CDR3 loop reads CASSPRANTEAFF. CDR3 DNA sequence: TGTGCCAGCAGTCCCAGGGCGAACACTGAAGCTTTCTTT.

The rearrangement uses TRBV23-1 and TRBJ2-3; D may be TRBD1 (6 bases). TRBV23-1 is reported as an ORF; its role is uncertain. This CDR3 has 12 amino acids. The germline V and J ends were trimmed by 7 bases and 3 bases, with 8 bases remaining between them. CDR3: CASTGATDTQYF. For the CDR3, the DNA is TGCGCCAGCACAGGGGCGACAGATACGCAGTATTTT.

V and J are TRBV9 and TRBJ1-2, with 7 bases matching TRBD1. CDR3 size: 12 residues. The trim removed 6 bases at V and 7 bases at J, leaving 6 bases unmatched. CDR1 and CDR2 (germline): SGDLS, YYNGEE. This chain's CDR3 is CASKGAGGGYTF. Here the CDR3 DNA reads TGTGCCAGCAAGGGGGCAGGCGGTGGCTACACCTTC.

The chain has TRBV19 and TRBJ1-2; TRBD1 might be the D (5 bases). The germline gives CDR1 LNHDA, CDR2 SQIVND (reference sequence). The CDR3 has 13 residues. V was cut by 7 bases and J by 3 bases, with 12 bases left in between. The DNA for the CDR3 is TGTGCCAGTACCGGGGACGGCCACTATGGCTACACCTTC. Translating it yields CASTGDGHYGYTF.

The genes are TRBV3-1 (or the pseudogene TRBV3-2) and TRBJ2-7; D is tentatively TRBD1 or TRBD2 (6 bases each). CDR1 and CDR2 from the germline V gene are LGHDT and YNNKEL (reference sequence). There are 15 residues in the CDR3. Trimming pared 2 bases from V and 5 bases from J, leaving 16 bases between. This chain's CDR3 is CASSQRGVLYNEQYF. For the CDR3, the DNA is TGTGCCAGCAGCCAAAGGGGGGTCCTTTACAACGAGCAGTACTTC.

The chain recombines TRBV15 with TRBJ1-2, with D possibly matching TRBD1 (6 bases). Germline loops: CDR1 LNHNV, CDR2 YYDKDF (reference sequence). V dropped 2 bases and J dropped 3 bases, with 25 bases sitting between them. The CDR3 extends over 19 amino acids. The DNA of the CDR3 is TGTGCCACCAGCAGAAATATTAGATCGGGGGGCCCGCCGTACTATGGCTACACCTTC. Protein product: CATSRNIRSGGPPYYGYTF.

The chain joins TRBV28 to TRBJ1-5; a possible D gene is TRBD1 (6 bases). Germline CDR1 MDHEN, CDR2 SYDVKM. Trimming cost V 4 bases and J 15 bases, with 25 bases left between them. The CDR3 length is 15 residues. The CDR3 protein is CASSSPQGSIAPGHF. CDR3 DNA sequence: TGTGCCAGCAGTTCCCCGCAGGGGAGTATAGCCCCCGGGCATTTT.

The rearrangement joins TRBV5-1 to TRBJ2-5, with D uncertain. The CDR3 extends over 15 amino acids. V was shortened by 4 bases and J by 2 bases, with 15 bases between the two germline ends. The germline CDR1 and CDR2 sequences are SGHRS and YFSETQ. CDR3 DNA: TGCGCCAGCAGCCCTGGCGGCCAACTACAAGAGACCCAGTACTTC. It encodes CASSPGGQLQETQYF. Full variable domain (remainder filled in from reference TRBV5-1 and TRBJ2-5): KAGVTQTPRYLIKTRGQQVTLSCSPISGHRSVSWYQQTPGQGLQFLFEYFSETQRNKGNFPGRFSGRQFSNSRSEMNVSTLELGDSALYLCASSPGGQLQETQYFGPGTRLLVL.

The chain employs TRBV7-9 and TRBJ2-7; TRBD1 agrees at 11 bases. V gave up 6 bases and J gave up 5 bases; unmatched junction bases: 3. The CDR3 runs 13 residues. CDR1 and CDR2 (germline): SEHNR, FQNEAQ (reference sequence). The CDR3 DNA sequence: TGTGCCAGCAGGGGGGACAGGGGGAACGAGCAGTACTTC. Residues: CASRGDRGNEQYF.

Regarding this clone: One end of the junction fails to match germline, which may point to a read error. The chain combines TRBV12-5 with TRBJ1-1, with TRBD1 as a possible D gene (5 bases). The CDR3 is 17 residues long. The germline V gene encodes CDR1 LGHNT and CDR2 FRNRAP. The CDR3 reads CASGLGMAGRGWFEPFF. The CDR3 bases are TGTGCTAGTGGTTTGGGAATGGCAGGTAGGGGTTGGTTTGAACCTTTCTTT. The entire variable domain, with the rest obtained from reference TRBV12-5 and TRBJ1-1, is as follows: DARVTQTPRHKVTEMGQEVTMRCQPILGHNTVFWYRQTMMQGLELLAYFRNRAPLDDSGMPKDRFSAEMPDATLATLKIQPSEPRDSAVYFCASGLGMAGRGWFEPFFGQGTRLTVV.